The source of this TCR beta chain is a study of shared clonotypes between healthy human individuals. In regard to this clone: Antigen: not known.

Broader study findings: Clonotype sharing among the donors was expected to vary with sequencing depth.

Germline V CDR1 and CDR2: SGHRS, YFSETQ. The ends lost 4 bases at V and 0 bases at J; junction bases unmatched: 10. This CDR3 has 16 residues. Here immunoSEQ multiplex PCR was the method, and the copy in TCRdb shows in-frame clones only, minus some. The sample contains around 600,000 clones, roughly 95% of which appear only once. The naive CD8 fraction comprised CD45RO-negative cells positively selected for CCR7 and excluded terminally differentiated effector memory CD45RA+ cells. The V gene is TRBV5-1, the J gene TRBJ2-7; 7 bases match TRBD2. This TCR came from a woman aged 25 to 39 in good health. Sequenced: naive CD8+ T cells sorted from blood. In DNA, the CDR3 is TGCGCCAGCAGCCCGCTGAGCGGGGAGGGCTCCTACGAGCAGTACTTC. As protein: CASSPLSGEGSYEQYF.